This TCR beta chain appears in the sequencing data of a study of CD4 T cells in relation to SARS-CoV-2 and coronaviruses. Whole-study context: No peptide or an HIV-1 Nef peptide pool served as negative control.

The data were produced by immunoSEQ multiplex PCR, yet TCRdb's version contains in-frame clones alone and is incomplete. Among 20,000 to 25,000 clones listed, about 71% were seen once. Unexposed donor CD4+ T cells date from about 2011-2019, before the COVID-19 pandemic. CD4+ T cells were isolated from the cells after around eleven days of culture. Concerning this clone: Its target is not known.

Findings and limits, study-wide: Monoreactive clones expanded significantly more to SARS-CoV-2 than crossreactive clones did.

Between the trimmed V and J ends, which lost 2 bases and 7 bases, there was a span of 16 bases. The germline gives CDR1 SGHDT, CDR2 YYEEEE. The CDR3 contains 15 residues. The sequence was obtained from a human donor in good health. Sequenced material: CD4+ T cells from PBMCs, cultured in vitro. The chain is built from TRBV5-6 and TRBJ2-1; D is ambiguous. For the CDR3, the DNA is TGTGCCAGCAGCTTAGGGTCGTGGGTATCGAATGAGCAGTTCTTC. Its protein is CASSLGSWVSNEQFF.